The sequence of this T cell receptor beta chain was determined in a study of identical twins. There are 12 residues in the CDR3. The germline CDR1 and CDR2 sequences are MNHNY and SVGAGI (reference sequence). V was trimmed by 7 bases and J by 2 bases, leaving 9 bases between them. General study results and limits: For out-of-frame alpha sequences shared by twins, low generation probability was in excess. The conclusions drew on cross-sectional statistical analysis instead of tracking the same donors. Monozygotic twin pairs showed more out-of-frame TCR alpha sharing than models estimated. Researchers reported weaker excess twin sharing in beta out-of-frame sequences.

TCRdb reanalysed the 5' RACE reads using MiXCR and keeps one entry per CDR3 protein. Counted here are hundreds of thousands of distinct CDR3 sequences, 8.5% to 9.5% occurring once; the ten biggest clones make up about 0.98%. This clonotype has just a few counts. What it recognizes is unknown. These data are also associated with another study on yellow fever vaccine responses in identical twins.

The sample was PBMCs. This rearrangement joins TRBV6-6 to TRBJ2-7; D perhaps matches TRBD2 (5 bases). The origin of this receptor is a woman under 30 in good health. CDR3 sequence: CASNNGAYEQYF. The CDR3 nucleotides are TGTGCCAGCAACAACGGGGCCTACGAGCAGTACTTC.